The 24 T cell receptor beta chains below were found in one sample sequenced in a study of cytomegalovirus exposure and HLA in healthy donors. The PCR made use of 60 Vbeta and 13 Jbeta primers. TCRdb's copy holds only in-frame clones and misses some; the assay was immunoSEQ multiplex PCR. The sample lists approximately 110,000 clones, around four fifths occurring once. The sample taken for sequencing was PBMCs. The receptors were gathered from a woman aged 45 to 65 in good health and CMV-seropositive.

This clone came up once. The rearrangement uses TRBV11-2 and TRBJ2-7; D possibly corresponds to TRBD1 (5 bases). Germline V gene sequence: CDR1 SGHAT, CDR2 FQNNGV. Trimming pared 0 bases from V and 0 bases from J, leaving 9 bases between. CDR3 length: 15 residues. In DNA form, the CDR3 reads TGTGCCAGCAGCTTAGAAGGGGTTTCCTCCTACGAGCAGTACTTC. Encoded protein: CASSLEGVSSYEQYF.

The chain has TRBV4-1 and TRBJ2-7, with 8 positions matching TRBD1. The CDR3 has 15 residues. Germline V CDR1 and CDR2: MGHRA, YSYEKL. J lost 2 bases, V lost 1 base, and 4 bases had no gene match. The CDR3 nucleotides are TGCGCCAGCAGCCAAGTTCAGGGGGCGCCCTACGAGCAGTACTTC. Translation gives CASSQVQGAPYEQYF.

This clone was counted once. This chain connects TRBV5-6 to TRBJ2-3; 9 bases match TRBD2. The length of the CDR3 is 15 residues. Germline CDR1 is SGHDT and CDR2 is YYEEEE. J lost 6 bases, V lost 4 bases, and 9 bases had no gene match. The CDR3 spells CASSLPAGGGDTQYF. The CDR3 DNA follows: TGTGCCAGCAGCCTTCCGGCGGGAGGGGGGGATACGCAGTATTTT.

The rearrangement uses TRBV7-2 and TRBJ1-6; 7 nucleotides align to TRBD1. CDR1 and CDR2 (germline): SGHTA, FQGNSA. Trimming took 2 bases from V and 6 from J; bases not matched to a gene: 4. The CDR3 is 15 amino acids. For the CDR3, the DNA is TGTGCCAGCAGCTTAACGTCAGGGGGTAATTCACCCCTCCACTTT. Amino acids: CASSLTSGGNSPLHF.

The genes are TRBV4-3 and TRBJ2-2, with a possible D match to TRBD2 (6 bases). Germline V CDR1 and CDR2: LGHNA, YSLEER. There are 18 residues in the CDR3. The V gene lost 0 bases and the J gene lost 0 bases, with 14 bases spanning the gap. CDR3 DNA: TGCGCCAGCAGCCAAGATCTGGCGGGGCCGTCGAACACCGGGGAGCTGTTTTTT. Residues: CASSQDLAGPSNTGELFF.

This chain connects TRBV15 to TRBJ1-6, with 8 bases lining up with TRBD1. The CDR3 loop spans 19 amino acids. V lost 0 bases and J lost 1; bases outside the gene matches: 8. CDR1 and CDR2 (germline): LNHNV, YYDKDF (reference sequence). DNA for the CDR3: TGTGCCACCAGCAGAGAAGGTATAGGACAGGGTTCCTATAATTCACCCCTCCACTTT. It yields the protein CATSREGIGQGSYNSPLHF.

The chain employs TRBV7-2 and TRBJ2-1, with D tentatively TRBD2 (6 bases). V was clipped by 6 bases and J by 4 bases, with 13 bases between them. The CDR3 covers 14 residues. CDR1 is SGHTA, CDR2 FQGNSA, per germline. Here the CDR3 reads CASRSAGPYNEQFF. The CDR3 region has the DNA TGTGCCAGCAGGTCTGCGGGGCCGTACAATGAGCAGTTCTTC.

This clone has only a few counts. CDR3 nucleotides: TGTGCCAGCAGCTTAATAGCGGGGGGCCACAATGAGCAGTTCTTC. It is translated as CASSLIAGGHNEQFF. V is TRBV7-3 and J is TRBJ2-1; TRBD2 matches 10 bases. The V gene's germline CDR1 is SGHTA and CDR2 FQGTGA. Trimming at V came to 1 base and at J to 5 bases, leaving 2 bases not matched to a gene. The CDR3 sequence is 15 residues long. The variable domain in full, completed from reference TRBV7-3 and TRBJ2-1, reads GAGVSQTPSNKVTEKGKYVELRCDPISGHTALYWYRQSLGQGPEFLIYFQGTGAADDSGLPNDRFFAVRPEGSVSTLKIQRTERGDSAVYLCASSLIAGGHNEQFFGPGTRLTVL.

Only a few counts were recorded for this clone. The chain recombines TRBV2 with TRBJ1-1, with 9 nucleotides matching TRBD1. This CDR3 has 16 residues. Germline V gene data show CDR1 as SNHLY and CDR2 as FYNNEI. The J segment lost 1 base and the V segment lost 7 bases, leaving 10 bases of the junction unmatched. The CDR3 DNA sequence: TGTGCCAGCAACCTACAGGGGGCCTTATCGAACACTGAAGCTTTCTTT. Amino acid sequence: CASNLQGALSNTEAFF.

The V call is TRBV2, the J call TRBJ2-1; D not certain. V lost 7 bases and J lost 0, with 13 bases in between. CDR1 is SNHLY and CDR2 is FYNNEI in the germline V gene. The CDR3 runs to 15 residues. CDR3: CASIPVHPSYNEQFF. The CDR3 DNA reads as TGTGCCAGCATTCCAGTACACCCCTCCTACAATGAGCAGTTCTTC.

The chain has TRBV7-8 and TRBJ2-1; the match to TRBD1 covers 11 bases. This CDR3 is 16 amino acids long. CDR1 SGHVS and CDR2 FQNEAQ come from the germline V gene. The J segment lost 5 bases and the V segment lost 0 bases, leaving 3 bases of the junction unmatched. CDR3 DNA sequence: TGTGCCAGCAGCTTAGCCGGGACAGGGGGTAACAATGAGCAGTTCTTC. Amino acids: CASSLAGTGGNNEQFF.

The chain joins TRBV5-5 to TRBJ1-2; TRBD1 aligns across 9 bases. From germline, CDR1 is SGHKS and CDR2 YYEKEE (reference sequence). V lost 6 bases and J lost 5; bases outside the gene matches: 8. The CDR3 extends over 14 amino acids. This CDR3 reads CASTWTGEGYGYTF. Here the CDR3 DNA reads TGTGCCAGCACCTGGACAGGGGAGGGATATGGCTACACCTTC.

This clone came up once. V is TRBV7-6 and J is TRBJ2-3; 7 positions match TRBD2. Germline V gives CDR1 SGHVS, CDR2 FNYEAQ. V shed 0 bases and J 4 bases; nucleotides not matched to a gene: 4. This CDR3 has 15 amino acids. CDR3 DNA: TGTGCCAGCAGCTTAGCGACTAGCCCTCCAGATACGCAGTATTTT. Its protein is CASSLATSPPDTQYF.

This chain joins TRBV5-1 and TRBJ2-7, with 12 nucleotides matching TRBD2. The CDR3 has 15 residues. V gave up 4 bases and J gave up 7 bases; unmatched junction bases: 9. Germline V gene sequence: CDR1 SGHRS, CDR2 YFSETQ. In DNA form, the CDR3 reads TGCGCCAGCAGCGACCTACTAGCGGGAGGTGGAGAGCAGTACTTC. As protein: CASSDLLAGGGEQYF.

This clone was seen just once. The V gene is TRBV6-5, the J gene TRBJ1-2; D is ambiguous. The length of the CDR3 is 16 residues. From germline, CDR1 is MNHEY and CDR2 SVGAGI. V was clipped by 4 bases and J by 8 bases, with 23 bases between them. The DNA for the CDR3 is TGTGCCAGCAGTTCACCCCTAGGGAGGGCAAAAGTCGGCTACACCTTC. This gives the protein CASSSPLGRAKVGYTF.

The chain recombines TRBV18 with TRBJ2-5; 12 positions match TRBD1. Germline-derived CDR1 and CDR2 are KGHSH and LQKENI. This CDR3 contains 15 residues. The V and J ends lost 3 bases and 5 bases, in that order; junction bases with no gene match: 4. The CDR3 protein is CASSPGTGGWETQYF. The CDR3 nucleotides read TGTGCCAGCTCACCCGGGACAGGGGGCTGGGAGACCCAGTACTTC.

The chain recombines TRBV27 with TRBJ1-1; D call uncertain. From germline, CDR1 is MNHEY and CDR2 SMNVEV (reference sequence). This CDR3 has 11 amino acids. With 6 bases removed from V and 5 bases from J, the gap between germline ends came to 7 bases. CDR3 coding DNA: TGTGCCAGCAGATTCGGTACTGAAGCTTTCTTT. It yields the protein CASRFGTEAFF.

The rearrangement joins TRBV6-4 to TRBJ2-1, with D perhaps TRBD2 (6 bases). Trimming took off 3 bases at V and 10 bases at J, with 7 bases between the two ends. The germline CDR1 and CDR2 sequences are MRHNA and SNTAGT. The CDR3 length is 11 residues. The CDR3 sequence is CASSEGREQFF. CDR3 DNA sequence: TGTGCCAGCAGTGAGGGGAGGGAGCAGTTCTTC.

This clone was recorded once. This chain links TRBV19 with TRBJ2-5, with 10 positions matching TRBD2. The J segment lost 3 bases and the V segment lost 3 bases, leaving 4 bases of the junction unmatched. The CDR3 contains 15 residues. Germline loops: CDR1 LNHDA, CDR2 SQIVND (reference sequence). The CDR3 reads CASSIPSGGEETQYF. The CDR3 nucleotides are TGTGCCAGTAGTATTCCCAGCGGGGGGGAAGAGACCCAGTACTTC.

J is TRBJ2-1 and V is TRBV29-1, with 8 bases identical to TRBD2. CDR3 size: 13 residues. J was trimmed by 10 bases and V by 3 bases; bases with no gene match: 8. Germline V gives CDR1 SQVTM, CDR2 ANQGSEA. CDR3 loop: CSVEVAGPPEQFF. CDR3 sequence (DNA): TGCAGCGTTGAGGTAGCGGGGCCCCCGGAGCAGTTCTTC.

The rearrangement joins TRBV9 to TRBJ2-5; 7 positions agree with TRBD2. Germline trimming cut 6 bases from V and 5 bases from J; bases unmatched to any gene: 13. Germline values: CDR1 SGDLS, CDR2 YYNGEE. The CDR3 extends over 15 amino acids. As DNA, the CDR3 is TGTGCCAGCACCTCCCGCGGGAGAATGGGGGAGACCCAGTACTTC. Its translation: CASTSRGRMGETQYF.

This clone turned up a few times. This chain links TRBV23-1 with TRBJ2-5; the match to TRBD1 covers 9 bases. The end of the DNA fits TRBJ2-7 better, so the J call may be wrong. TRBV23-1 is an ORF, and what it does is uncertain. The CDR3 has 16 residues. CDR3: CASSQPGQGISGEQYF. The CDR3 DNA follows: TGCGCCAGCAGTCAACCAGGACAGGGGATCTCGGGCGAGCAGTACTTC.

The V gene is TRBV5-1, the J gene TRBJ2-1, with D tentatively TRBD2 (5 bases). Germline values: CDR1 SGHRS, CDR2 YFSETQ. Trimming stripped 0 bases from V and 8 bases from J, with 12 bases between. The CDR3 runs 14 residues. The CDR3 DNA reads TGCGCCAGCAGCTTGGAAGGGAGAGGCGATGAGCAGTTCTTC. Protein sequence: CASSLEGRGDEQFF.

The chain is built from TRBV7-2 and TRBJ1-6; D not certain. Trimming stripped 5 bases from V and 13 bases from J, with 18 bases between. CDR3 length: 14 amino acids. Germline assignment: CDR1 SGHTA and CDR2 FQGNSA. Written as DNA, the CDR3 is TGTGCCAGCAGCCGCACCGGGAAATCGAGGCCCCTCCACTTT. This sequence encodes CASSRTGKSRPLHF.